The TCR beta chain described here comes from a study of human thymus T cells. This clone was seen only once. Half of the eight donors gave roughly 0.45-1 mL blood during surgery. The protocol was immunoSEQ multiplex PCR, while the TCRdb copy is restricted to in-frame clones and leaves out a portion. Seen here are approximately 49,000 clones, just under 95% observed once, and the top ten hold under 0.2%. The germline CDR1 and CDR2 sequences are GTSNPN and SVGIG (reference sequence). The CDR3 contains 14 residues. V lost 4 bases, J lost 0 bases, and 12 bases lay in between. The TCR comes from a girl in the first two years of life with a congenital heart defect but otherwise immunologically healthy. This chain connects TRBV30 to TRBJ1-1; the D gene is possibly TRBD1 (5 bases). The sequencing input was blood. In nucleotides, the CDR3 is TGTGCCTGGATCCCAGGGTTTATGAACACTGAAGCTTTCTTT. Protein sequence: CAWIPGFMNTEAFF.